This is a list of T cell receptor beta chains from one sample in a study of T cell responses to AZD1222 COVID-19 vaccine. Here immunoSEQ multiplex PCR was the method, and the copy in TCRdb shows in-frame clones only, minus some. The profile covers 35,000 to 45,000 clones, with around four fifths appearing a single time and 18% taken by the ten largest. The source was peripheral blood, collected 28 days after the second AZD1222 dose. These receptors came from an adult who received the AZD1222 COVID-19 vaccine. The CDR3 runs from the conserved cysteine through the conserved F or W. A D gene is named only where the DNA matches it firmly. Not all rows give a size; the values are once, few, many and, for expanded clones, a class.

j_call d_call v_call clone_size cdr3_nt cdr3_aa
TRBJ1-5 TRBD1 TRBV5-1 - TGCGCCAGCAGCCCCGGACAGGGGGCAGGCCAGCCCCAGCATTTT CASSPGQGAGQPQHF
TRBJ1-4 TRBD1 TRBV9 - TGTGCCAGCAGCGGGACAGGGGGCCTTAATGAAAAACTGTTTTTT CASSGTGGLNEKLFF
TRBJ2-5 - TRBV24-1 - TGTGCCACCAGTGATTTGCAAGACGGGGGAGAGACCCAGTACTTC CATSDLQDGGETQYF
TRBJ2-3 - TRBV5-1 - TGCGCCAGCAGCCCTTTACAGGGAGATACGCAGTATTTT CASSPLQGDTQYF
TRBJ1-2 TRBD1 TRBV6-1 - TGTGCCAGCAGTGACACAGGGGATGGCTACACCTTC CASSDTGDGYTF
TRBJ2-1 - TRBV7-7 - TGTGCTAGCAGCTTAATTGGGGGCCGCTCCTACAATGAGCAGTTCTTC CASSLIGGRSYNEQFF
TRBJ1-5 TRBD1 TRBV19 - TGTGCCAGTAGTATGGGGACAGGGAATCGTGCCCAGCATTTT CASSMGTGNRAQHF
TRBJ1-2 - TRBV30 - TGTGCCTGGAGTGTAGCTCGGCAGGGATTGAGCTACACCTTC CAWSVARQGLSYTF
TRBJ1-5 - TRBV7-9 - TGTGCCAGCACCTCGGAGGTGGAACAGCCCCAGCATTTT CASTSEVEQPQHF
TRBJ1-1 - TRBV7-9 - TGTGCCAGCAGCTTACACAGACAGAACACTGAAGCTTTCTTT CASSLHRQNTEAFF
TRBJ1-1 - TRBV9 - TGTGCCAGCAGCGTAGCTTTCTCGGGGAACACTGAAGCTTTCTTT CASSVAFSGNTEAFF
TRBJ1-1 - TRBV7-3 few TGTGCCAGCAGCCCCGTAGCTGTAGGGTACACTGAAGCTTTCTTT CASSPVAVGYTEAFF
TRBJ2-5 - TRBV4-1 - TGCGCCAGCAGCGACCGGGACCTACAAGAGACCCAGTACTTC CASSDRDLQETQYF